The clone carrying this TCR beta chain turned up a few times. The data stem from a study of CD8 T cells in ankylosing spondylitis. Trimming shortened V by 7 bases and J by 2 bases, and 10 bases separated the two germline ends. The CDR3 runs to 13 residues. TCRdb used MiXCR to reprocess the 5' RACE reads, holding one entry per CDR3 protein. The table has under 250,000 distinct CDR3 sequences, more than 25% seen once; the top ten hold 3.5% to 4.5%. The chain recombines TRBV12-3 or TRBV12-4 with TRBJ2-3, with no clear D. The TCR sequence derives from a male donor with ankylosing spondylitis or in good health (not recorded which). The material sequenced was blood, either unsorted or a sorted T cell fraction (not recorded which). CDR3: CASIPGFTDTQYF. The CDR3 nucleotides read TGTGCCAGCATCCCGGGCTTCACAGATACGCAGTATTTT.